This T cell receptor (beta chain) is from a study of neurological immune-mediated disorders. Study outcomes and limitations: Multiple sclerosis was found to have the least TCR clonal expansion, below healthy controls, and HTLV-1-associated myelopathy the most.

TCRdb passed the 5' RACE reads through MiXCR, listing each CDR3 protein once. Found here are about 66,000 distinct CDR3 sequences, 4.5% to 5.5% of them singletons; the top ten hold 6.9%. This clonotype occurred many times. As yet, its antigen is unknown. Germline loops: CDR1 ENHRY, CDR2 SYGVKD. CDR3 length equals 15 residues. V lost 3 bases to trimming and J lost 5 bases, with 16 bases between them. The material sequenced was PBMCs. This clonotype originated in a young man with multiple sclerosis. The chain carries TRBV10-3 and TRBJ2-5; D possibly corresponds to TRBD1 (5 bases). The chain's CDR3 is CAISDLGQAGETQYF. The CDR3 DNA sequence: TGTGCCATCAGTGACCTCGGCCAAGCAGGGGAGACCCAGTACTTC.